Presented here are 14 T cell receptor beta chains from one specimen sequenced in a study of blood T cell repertoires in COVID-19 (dated by TCRdb to the early 2020s). Library method: the immunoSEQ multiplex PCR assay. The immuneACCESS repertoire file appears here via TCRdb, limited to in-frame rearrangements. These files lack a portion of the clones; in checked studies, under half of the deficit traces to unresolved V genes, and the cause of the others is not known. This sample lists fewer than 250,000 clones; around four fifths were detected once. The top ten hold around 0.93% of the sample. Sequencing input: peripheral blood. These receptors were obtained from a man aged 60 to 75 with COVID-19, enrolled during active disease.

This chain's CDR3 is CASTPKGNQPQHF. DNA of the CDR3: TGTGCCAGCACCCCCAAGGGGAATCAGCCCCAGCATTTT. The chain employs TRBV6-6 and TRBJ1-5; TRBD1 might be the D (5 bases). V was pared by 7 bases and J by 4 bases, with 11 bases between. The CDR3 is made up of 13 amino acids. Germline assignment: CDR1 MNHNY and CDR2 SVGAGI (reference sequence).

The genes are TRBV7-2 and TRBJ2-2, with D tentatively TRBD2 (6 bases). V dropped 11 bases and J dropped 3 bases, with 16 bases sitting between them. Germline V gene data show CDR1 as SGHTA and CDR2 as FQGNSA. The CDR3 covers 14 residues. The CDR3 here is CACGAGPYTGELFF. CDR3 DNA: TGTGCCTGCGGGGCGGGGCCGTACACCGGGGAGCTGTTTTTT.

The chain combines TRBV3-1 (or the pseudogene TRBV3-2) with TRBJ1-2; D is ambiguous. This CDR3 spans 11 amino acids. The V end lost 8 bases, the J end lost 4 bases, and 8 bases lay between the germline ends. Germline V gene data show CDR1 as LGHDT and CDR2 as YNNKEL (reference sequence). In DNA, the CDR3 is TGTGCCAGCGAGGGCTTCTATGGCTACACCTTC. Its protein product is CASEGFYGYTF.

V is TRBV30 and J is TRBJ2-2, with a weak D call TRBD1 (6 bases). The V gene's germline CDR1 is GTSNPN and CDR2 SVGIG (reference sequence). V was clipped by 4 bases and J by 6 bases, with 12 bases between them. The CDR3 loop spans 13 amino acids. In nucleotides, the CDR3 is TGTGCCTGGACTCCAGGGGACCCCGGGGAGCTGTTTTTT. Amino acids: CAWTPGDPGELFF.

CDR3 amino acids: CASRESRVNNSPLHF. The CDR3 nucleotides are TGTGCCAGCCGCGAGTCCAGGGTAAATAATTCACCCCTCCACTTT. The chain uses TRBV5-4 and TRBJ1-6, with D maybe TRBD1 (5 bases). The CDR3 is made up of 15 amino acids. The V and J ends lost 7 bases and 5 bases respectively, with 16 bases between them. Germline CDR1 reads SGHNT; CDR2 reads YYREEE (reference sequence).

The chain links TRBV5-1 to TRBJ1-2, with 7 bases matching TRBD1. The CDR3 consists of 14 residues. Germline V lookup: CDR1 SGHRS, CDR2 YFSETQ. V was pared by 3 bases and J by 6 bases, with 8 bases of the junction left unmatched. The CDR3 sequence: CASSSSEGAHGYTF. Here the CDR3 DNA reads TGCGCCAGCAGCTCGTCTGAGGGGGCCCATGGCTACACCTTC. Variable domain in full (rest from reference TRBV5-1 and TRBJ1-2): KAGVTQTPRYLIKTRGQQVTLSCSPISGHRSVSWYQQTPGQGLQFLFEYFSETQRNKGNFPGRFSGRQFSNSRSEMNVSTLELGDSALYLCASSSSEGAHGYTFGSGTRLTVV.

The CDR3 is CASRETGNQPQHF. The CDR3 nucleotides are TGTGCCAGCAGGGAGACAGGGAATCAGCCCCAGCATTTT. J is TRBJ1-5 and V is TRBV2; 7 bases are a match to TRBD1. Trimming at V came to 6 bases and at J to 4 bases, leaving 3 bases not matched to a gene. The CDR3 runs 13 residues. The germline gives CDR1 SNHLY, CDR2 FYNNEI.

The chain uses TRBV28 and TRBJ2-3, with a tentative D call TRBD2 (5 bases). The V end was cut by 6 bases, the J end by 0 bases, with 16 bases between. This CDR3 spans 16 amino acids. Germline-derived CDR1 and CDR2 are MDHEN and SYDVKM. CDR3 sequence: CASSPGGLLSTDTQYF. The CDR3, as DNA: TGTGCCAGCAGCCCCGGTGGACTCCTTAGCACAGATACGCAGTATTTT.

The chain couples TRBV19 to TRBJ1-5; 8 bases are a match to TRBD1. The length of the CDR3 is 13 residues. V lost 5 bases, J lost 6 bases, and 3 bases stayed unmatched. Germline CDR1 reads LNHDA; CDR2 reads SQIVND (reference sequence). CDR3 DNA sequence: TGTGCCAGTAGTGCACAGGGGGTTCAGCCCCAGCATTTT. Protein sequence: CASSAQGVQPQHF. Drawing the rest from reference TRBV19 and TRBJ1-5, the complete variable domain is DGGITQSPKYLFRKEGQNVTLSCEQNLNHDAMYWYRQDPGQGLRLIYYSQIVNDFQKGDIAEGYSVSREKKESFPLTVTSAQKNPTAFYLCASSAQGVQPQHFGDGTRLSIL.

V and J are TRBV6-6 and TRBJ2-7; D possibly corresponds to TRBD2 (5 bases). This CDR3 has 14 residues. V lost 2 bases to trimming and J lost 3 bases, with 11 bases between them. Germline V gene lookup returns CDR1 MNHNY and CDR2 SVGAGI (reference sequence). CDR3 nucleotide sequence: TGTGCCAGCAGTTACGTCGGGATTAACTACGAGCAGTACTTC. Its protein is CASSYVGINYEQYF.

Concerning this clone: The sample carries other DNA sequences with the same CDR3. The chain links TRBV28 to TRBJ1-2, with D possibly being TRBD1 (6 bases). Trimming removed 1 base at V and 4 bases at J, with 13 bases between. The CDR3 contains 15 residues. Germline V lookup: CDR1 MDHEN, CDR2 SYDVKM. CDR3 in DNA: TGTGCCAGCAGTTTATCCCAGGGGTGGGGCTATGGCTACACCTTC. Translation gives CASSLSQGWGYGYTF.

This rearrangement joins TRBV5-1 to TRBJ1-1, with a possible D match to TRBD1 (6 bases). The germline gives CDR1 SGHRS, CDR2 YFSETQ. The CDR3 runs to 15 residues. Deletions cut 3 bases from V and 1 base from J, with 13 bases between. For the CDR3, the DNA is TGCGCCAGCAGCTCCTTTGGACAGCCGAACACTGAAGCTTTCTTT. Its protein is CASSSFGQPNTEAFF.

V and J are TRBV18 and TRBJ1-4, with a weak D call TRBD1 (5 bases). Germline assignment: CDR1 KGHSH and CDR2 LQKENI. This CDR3 has 15 residues. Trimming pared 2 bases from V and 6 bases from J, leaving 13 bases between. The CDR3 protein is CASSPSLTGYEKLFF. DNA for the CDR3: TGTGCCAGCTCACCATCCCTAACAGGCTATGAAAAACTGTTTTTT.

The chain uses TRBV11-2 and TRBJ2-2, with D possibly being TRBD2 (5 bases). This CDR3 contains 16 residues. In germline, CDR1 is SGHAT, CDR2 FQNNGV. The ends were cut back, 2 bases at V and 8 bases at J, with 18 bases in the middle. In DNA form, the CDR3 reads TGTGCCAGCAGCTTAAGAATCACACTACTAGATGGGGAGCTGTTTTTT. Translating it yields CASSLRITLLDGELFF.